This T cell receptor beta chain was documented in a study of post-analysis software for immune sequencing data. Whole-study context: The courses of disease that were included comprised relapsing-remitting, secondary progressive and progressive-relapsing multiple sclerosis.

Study outcomes and limitations: F measure clustering grouped samples strongly by preparation batch. With TRBV5-6, TRBV5-1 and TRBV20-1 included, about five TRBV segments were more frequent in patients than in controls.

This clonotype was observed a handful of times. No antigen is known for it. cDNA libraries of TCR beta carried unique molecular identifiers. MiXCR, applied by TCRdb to the PCR reads, yields one record per CDR3 protein. The data show approximately 630,000 distinct CDR3 sequences, 59% seen once. V lost 4 bases and J lost 5, with 11 bases in between. Looked up from germline, CDR1 is SQVTM and CDR2 is ANQGSEA. There are 12 residues in the CDR3. J is TRBJ2-5 and V is TRBV29-1; D unclear. The receptor comes from a girl aged 2 to 9 with multiple sclerosis. The material sequenced was blood. CDR3 nucleotides: TGCAGCGTTGTGCCAGGTGCCGAGACCCAGTACTTC. Its translation is CSVVPGAETQYF.